The T cell receptor (beta chain) under discussion was sequenced for a study of blood T cell repertoires in COVID-19. After removal of 4 bases from V and 1 base from J, the junction contained 2 bases not matched to a gene. Germline CDR1 and CDR2: MNHEY and SVGAGI. The CDR3 runs 16 residues. Some clones are missing from TCRdb's copy, which holds only in-frame ones; the method was immunoSEQ multiplex PCR. In the table there are 50,000 to 65,000 clones, around 81% of which are singletons. Sequencing was performed on peripheral blood. This chain uses TRBV6-5 with TRBJ2-5; TRBD2 aligns across 14 bases. This TCR was sampled from a man aged 70-80 years with acute or convalescent COVID-19. The CDR3 nucleotides are TGTGCCAGCAGTTTGGGACTAGCGGGGGCCCAAGAGACCCAGTACTTC. It encodes CASSLGLAGAQETQYF.